Below are 24 T cell receptor beta chains sequenced from a single sample in a study of T-cell reconstitution after alpha-beta-depleted transplantation in children. Researchers prepared the TCRbeta library using unique molecular identifiers, the study reports. TCRdb analysed the PCR reads with MiXCR anew, one entry per CDR3 protein. The sample lists under 450,000 distinct CDR3 sequences, roughly 13% occurring once. Sequences were derived from PBMCs, sampled from the stem cell graft. These receptors originate from a human donor who donated a stem cell graft to a child with Fanconi anemia.

The genes are TRBV5-1 and TRBJ2-5, with TRBD1 as a possible D gene (7 bases). Germline V gives CDR1 SGHRS, CDR2 YFSETQ. Trimming left V 0 bases short and J 8 bases short, with 14 bases between. The CDR3 is 14 amino acids. CDR3 nucleotides: TGCGCCAGCAGCTTGGTAGCGCAGGGGGGCACCCAGTACTTC. Translated: CASSLVAQGGTQYF.

This clonotype occurred many times. The chain is built from TRBV7-2 and TRBJ2-1; D remains ambiguous. This CDR3 comprises 17 residues. CDR1 and CDR2 from the germline V gene are SGHTA and FQGNSA. V dropped 6 bases and J dropped 1 base, with 19 bases sitting between them. The CDR3 DNA sequence: TGTGCCAGCAGTCGTCCCTCTTCGCCTTTTTCCTACAATGAGCAGTTCTTC. Translated: CASSRPSSPFSYNEQFF. The full variable domain, its missing parts supplied by reference TRBV7-2 and TRBJ2-1, is GAGVSQSPSNKVTEKGKDVELRCDPISGHTALYWYRQSLGQGLEFLIYFQGNSAPDKSGLPSDRFSAERTGGSVSTLTIQRTQQEDSAVYLCASSRPSSPFSYNEQFFGPGTRLTVL.

This clonotype was observed at least ten times. V and J are TRBV28 and TRBJ2-3, with D perhaps matching TRBD1 (5 bases). The germline CDR1 and CDR2 sequences are MDHEN and SYDVKM. This CDR3 has 14 amino acids. V gave up 2 bases and J gave up 6 bases, with 12 bases separating them. The CDR3 spells CASSLEQDRDTQYF. The CDR3 DNA reads as TGTGCCAGCAGTTTAGAACAGGATAGGGATACGCAGTATTTT.

This clonotype was found many times. V gene TRBV20-1 combines with J gene TRBJ2-4; D is unclear. The CDR3 runs 12 residues. V lost 3 bases and J 6 bases, leaving 9 bases between the germline ends. Germline V gives CDR1 DFQATT, CDR2 SNEGSKA (reference sequence). The CDR3: CSASLGPNIQYF. For the CDR3, the DNA is TGCAGTGCTAGTCTAGGCCCAAACATTCAGTACTTC.

This clonotype showed up many times. This chain connects TRBV28 to TRBJ2-2; maybe TRBD1 (6 bases). Deletions cut 5 bases from V and 8 bases from J, with 9 bases between. The CDR3 loop spans 12 amino acids. Per the germline V gene, CDR1 is MDHEN and CDR2 is SYDVKM. The CDR3 DNA reads as TGTGCCAGCAGTGTCACAGGGGGGGAGCTGTTTTTT. Translating gives CASSVTGGELFF.

J is TRBJ2-3 and V is TRBV4-1; no definite D call. The CDR3 contains 17 residues. Germline CDR1 MGHRA, CDR2 YSYEKL. V was cut by 0 bases and J by 2 bases, with 15 bases left in between. CDR3 loop: CASSQDLYSSLTDTQYF. CDR3 bases: TGCGCCAGCAGCCAAGATCTGTATAGTAGCCTCACAGATACGCAGTATTTT.

This clonotype was recorded a few times. The J gene is TRBJ2-3, the V gene TRBV11-2; D is perhaps TRBD1 (6 bases). CDR1 and CDR2 (germline): SGHAT, FQNNGV. The CDR3 runs 16 residues. V was pared by 5 bases and J by 2 bases, with 17 bases between. The CDR3 protein is CASSLMGADATDTQYF. The CDR3, as DNA: TGTGCCAGCAGCCTTATGGGGGCTGACGCCACAGATACGCAGTATTTT.

This clonotype has ten or more counts. The genes are TRBV2 and TRBJ1-6, with D maybe TRBD1 (5 bases). Germline V gene data show CDR1 as SNHLY and CDR2 as FYNNEI. The ends were cut back, 4 bases at V and 3 bases at J, with 10 bases in the middle. The CDR3 length is 15 residues. The CDR3 DNA reads TGTGCCAGCAGTGCGACAGATCACTATAATTCACCCCTCCACTTT. It translates to CASSATDHYNSPLHF.

This clonotype appeared a single time. The CDR3 region is CASSVEGDRSAFF. The CDR3 DNA reads TGTGCCAGCAGCGTAGAAGGCGACCGAAGTGCTTTCTTT. This sequence joins TRBV9 and TRBJ1-1; D uncertain. Germline assignment: CDR1 SGDLS and CDR2 YYNGEE. V lost 0 bases and J 11 bases, leaving 14 bases between the germline ends. The CDR3 sequence is 13 residues long.

The sample holds many counts of this clonotype. The CDR3 sequence is CASSFSGTRYGYTF. The CDR3 DNA follows: TGTGCCAGCAGTTTCTCCGGGACAAGATATGGCTACACCTTC. The rearrangement links TRBV28 to TRBJ1-2, with a weak D call TRBD1 (6 bases). In germline, CDR1 is MDHEN, CDR2 SYDVKM. This CDR3 has 14 amino acids. V gave up 3 bases and J gave up 5 bases, with 13 bases separating them.

The chain carries TRBV6-5 and TRBJ2-1; 7 bases match TRBD2. The trim removed 7 bases at V and 7 bases at J, leaving 4 bases unmatched. CDR3 size: 12 residues. Germline V gene lookup returns CDR1 MNHEY and CDR2 SVGAGI. The CDR3 DNA reads TGTGCCAGCATGGGGCGGGGGAATGAGCAGTTCTTC. This encodes CASMGRGNEQFF.

V is TRBV20-1 and J is TRBJ2-7; TRBD1 matches 7 bases. CDR3 length: 14 residues. V shed 0 bases and J 5 bases; nucleotides not matched to a gene: 7. Germline values: CDR1 DFQATT, CDR2 SNEGSKA (reference sequence). The CDR3 bases are TGCAGTGCTAGAGACCTGACAGGGTTGAACGAGCAGTACTTC. Translation: CSARDLTGLNEQYF.

This clonotype was detected ten times or more. The V call is TRBV3-1, the J call TRBJ1-6; no clear D. The CDR3 sequence is 11 residues long. Trimming shortened V by 4 bases and J by 6 bases, and 1 base separated the two germline ends. Germline lookup yields CDR1 LGHDT and CDR2 YNNKEL (reference sequence). As DNA, the CDR3 is TGTGCCAGCAGCCTTAATTCACCCCTCCACTTT. It encodes CASSLNSPLHF.

In this sample, this clonotype turned up a few times. In DNA form, the CDR3 reads TGTGCCAGCAGCCAAGATTTCGGGGACAGGGACTGTTCGGATGAGCAGTTCTTC. Protein sequence: CASSQDFGDRDCSDEQFF. The chain links TRBV3-1 to TRBJ2-1, with 9 bases fitting TRBD1. The CDR3 contains 18 residues. J gave up 8 bases and V 0 bases, and 14 bases lay outside the gene matches. CDR1 is LGHDT, CDR2 YNNKEL, per germline (reference sequence).

The chain joins TRBV11-2 to TRBJ2-6; 9 nucleotides line up with TRBD1. Trimming at V came to 3 bases and at J to 2 bases, leaving 11 bases not matched to a gene. CDR1 is SGHAT and CDR2 is FQNNGV in the germline V gene. The CDR3 contains 19 residues. DNA of the CDR3: TGTGCCAGCAGCTTTGGGACAGGGCGGTCGGGGGCTGGGGCCAACGTCCTGACTTTC. Translating it yields CASSFGTGRSGAGANVLTF.

This clonotype was recorded a few times. The rearrangement uses TRBV7-9 and TRBJ1-6; possible D gene TRBD1, 6 bases. The V gene lost 1 base and the J gene lost 10 bases, with 8 bases spanning the gap. The CDR3 runs to 13 residues. Germline V gene lookup returns CDR1 SEHNR and CDR2 FQNEAQ (reference sequence). The CDR3 DNA follows: TGTGCCAGCAGCTTAGAGGGGGAGTCACCCCTCCACTTT. Its translation is CASSLEGESPLHF.

This clonotype has more than one count but fewer than ten. This chain links TRBV6-2 or TRBV6-3 with TRBJ2-2; 12 bases agree with TRBD2. V dropped 6 bases and J dropped 15; count of bases not matched to a gene: 5. Germline CDR1 reads MNHEY; CDR2 reads SVGEGT. This CDR3 contains 12 residues. DNA of the CDR3: TGTGCCAGCAGAACTGGGACTAGCGGGTTGTTTTTT. This encodes CASRTGTSGLFF.

This clonotype was seen a few times. The V gene is TRBV5-1, the J gene TRBJ2-1, with TRBD2 matching over 9 bases. The CDR3 spans 16 residues. J was trimmed by 8 bases and V by 0 bases; bases with no gene match: 9. CDR1 SGHRS and CDR2 YFSETQ come from the germline V gene. CDR3 nucleotides: TGCGCCAGCAGCTTGGCTTCGGCGGGGGGGCACCATGAGCAGTTCTTC. Translation: CASSLASAGGHHEQFF.

The chain has TRBV7-6 and TRBJ1-1, with 7 bases aligning to TRBD1. This CDR3 is 14 amino acids long. With V trimmed by 5 bases and J by 10 bases, 13 bases remained unmatched. CDR1 is SGHVS, CDR2 FNYEAQ, per germline. In DNA, the CDR3 is TGTGCCAGCAGCGAAGACAGGGCGTTTCGCGGAGCTTTCTTT. Protein sequence: CASSEDRAFRGAFF.

The chain links TRBV3-1 to TRBJ1-5; D not certain. The CDR3 extends over 14 amino acids. Germline values: CDR1 LGHDT, CDR2 YNNKEL (reference sequence). Between the trimmed V and J ends, which lost 5 bases and 1 base, there was a span of 9 bases. CDR3 sequence (DNA): TGTGCCAGCAGCGGTGGGGTAAGCAATCAGCCCCAGCATTTT. Amino acids: CASSGGVSNQPQHF. Combining the CDR3 with reference TRBV3-1 and TRBJ1-5 gives the whole variable domain DTAVSQTPKYLVTQMGNDKSIKCEQNLGHDTMYWYKQDSKKFLKIMFSYNNKELIINETVPNRFSPKSPDKAHLNLHINSLELGDSAVYFCASSGGVSNQPQHFGDGTRLSIL.

This clonotype was recorded many times. The chain has TRBV28 and TRBJ2-2; D unclear. The CDR3 contains 16 residues. The germline CDR1 and CDR2 sequences are MDHEN and SYDVKM. V lost 6 bases and J 1 base, leaving 15 bases between the germline ends. In nucleotides, the CDR3 is TGTGCCAGCAGCCTTGGTTCCGACGGGAACACCGGGGAGCTGTTTTTT. This gives the protein CASSLGSDGNTGELFF.

In this sample, this clonotype turned up a few times. The CDR3 DNA is TGCAGCGTTGAAAAGTCGGACAGGGGGCTTGGAAACACCATATATTTT. Its translation is CSVEKSDRGLGNTIYF. The rearrangement links TRBV29-1 to TRBJ1-3, with TRBD1 identical over 11 bases. Germline V gives CDR1 SQVTM, CDR2 ANQGSEA. This CDR3 is 16 amino acids long. The ends lost 2 bases at V and 3 bases at J; junction bases unmatched: 6. The full variable domain, in which reference TRBV29-1 and TRBJ1-3 provide the parts outside the CDR3, is SAVISQKPSRDICQRGTSLTIQCQVDSQVTMMFWYRQQPGQSLTLIATANQGSEATYESGFVIDKFPISRPNLTFSTLTVSNMSPEDSSIYLCSVEKSDRGLGNTIYFGEGSWLTVV.

This clonotype showed up many times. The V call is TRBV6-5, the J call TRBJ2-3; TRBD1 aligns across 7 bases. CDR1 and CDR2 (germline): MNHEY, SVGAGI. V lost 2 bases to trimming and J lost 3 bases; unmatched junction nucleotides: 5. This CDR3 is built from 15 residues. DNA of the CDR3: TGTGCCAGCAGTTACGGGCAGGGGGATACAGATACGCAGTATTTT. Translating it yields CASSYGQGDTDTQYF.

Relative to its sample, this clonotype is medium-sized. The chain is built from TRBV4-2 and TRBJ1-3; unclear D gene. The V gene's germline CDR1 is LGHNA and CDR2 YNFKEQ. V lost 0 bases, J lost 4 bases, and 10 bases lay in between. The CDR3 contains 15 residues. The CDR3 DNA is TGTGCCAGCAGCCAAGACAGGTGGTCCGGAAACACCATATATTTT. This gives the protein CASSQDRWSGNTIYF.